This T cell receptor beta chain derives from a study of cytotoxic CD8 clonotypes in ibrutinib-treated CLL. General study points: Sampling times, which were not matched between the groups, differed between sustained-remission patients and progressing patients.

This CDR3 spans 14 amino acids. Germline CDR1 SGHTA, CDR2 FQGTGA. V shed 9 bases and J 0 bases; nucleotides not matched to a gene: 4. Details on this clone: The antigen is not known.

Profiling relied on immunoSEQ multiplex PCR, and the TCRdb table lists in-frame clones only, not all of them. This sample has tens of thousands of clones, with more than 75% found just once. J is TRBJ2-5 and V is TRBV7-3; 10 nucleotides line up with TRBD2. This TCR derives from a human donor with chronic lymphocytic leukemia. Here the sequenced sample was PBMCs, taken after 12 months of ibrutinib treatment. CDR3 in amino acids: CARGLAPNQETQYF. In DNA form, the CDR3 reads TGTGCCAGGGGACTAGCGCCTAACCAAGAGACCCAGTACTTC.